Described below is a single TCR beta chain sequence and its context. Its antigen is undetermined. This CDR3 is 15 amino acids long. Between the trimmed V and J ends, which lost 0 bases and 9 bases, there was a span of 15 bases. In germline, CDR1 is PRHDT, CDR2 FYEKMQ (reference sequence). Individuals having autoimmune disease history or systemic immunosuppression were not enrolled. This sample was taken from a study of OX40 agonist ivuxolimab in advanced cancers. Study overall: At 0.01 to 10 mg/kg, ivuxolimab was administered intravenously to patients every 2 weeks.

The table came from immunoSEQ multiplex PCR; TCRdb's copy has only in-frame clones and leaves some out. Of 60,000 to 90,000 clones listed, approximately 78% are singletons. General study points: In the 0.1 to 3.0 mg/kg range, CD4+ and CD8+ blood T cells had expanded clonally by week 6.

The TCR originated in an adult with an advanced solid tumor such as melanoma, head and neck, liver or kidney cancer. The chain is built from TRBV13 and TRBJ2-1; weak D call: TRBD1 (6 bases). The input for sequencing was CD4+ or CD8+ T cells sorted from blood, taken in a trial of the OX40 agonist ivuxolimab. In DNA, the CDR3 is TGTGCCAGCAGCTTAGGTTTGGGGGCGCCTGGTGAGCAGTTCTTC. This gives the protein CASSLGLGAPGEQFF.